This T cell receptor (beta chain) was sequenced in a study of cytomegalovirus exposure and HLA in healthy donors. Use of 60 Vbeta and 13 Jbeta primers characterized the PCR. Here immunoSEQ multiplex PCR was the method, and the copy in TCRdb shows in-frame clones only, minus some. The sample consists of some 150,000 clones, 50% to 75% of them appearing once. Study results and caveats: Later analysis suggested links between common viral pathogens and several top significant clusters. Reported results showed that the classifier diagnosed cytomegalovirus status with high specificity and sensitivity. Some V segments could not be told apart, so they were left out, TRBV6-2 and TRBV6-3 among them.

Germline V gene sequence: CDR1 MDHEN, CDR2 SYDVKM. After removal of 5 bases from V and 1 base from J, the junction contained 11 bases not matched to a gene. CDR3 size: 16 residues. With regard to this clone: Its specificity is not known.

Specimen: PBMCs. The TCR was taken from a woman aged 55-69 years in good health and CMV-seropositive. This chain connects TRBV28 to TRBJ2-7, with TRBD2 matching 7 bases. The CDR3 spells CASSVDLTSASYEQYF. The CDR3 DNA is TGTGCCAGCAGTGTTGACCTTACTAGCGCATCCTACGAGCAGTACTTC.